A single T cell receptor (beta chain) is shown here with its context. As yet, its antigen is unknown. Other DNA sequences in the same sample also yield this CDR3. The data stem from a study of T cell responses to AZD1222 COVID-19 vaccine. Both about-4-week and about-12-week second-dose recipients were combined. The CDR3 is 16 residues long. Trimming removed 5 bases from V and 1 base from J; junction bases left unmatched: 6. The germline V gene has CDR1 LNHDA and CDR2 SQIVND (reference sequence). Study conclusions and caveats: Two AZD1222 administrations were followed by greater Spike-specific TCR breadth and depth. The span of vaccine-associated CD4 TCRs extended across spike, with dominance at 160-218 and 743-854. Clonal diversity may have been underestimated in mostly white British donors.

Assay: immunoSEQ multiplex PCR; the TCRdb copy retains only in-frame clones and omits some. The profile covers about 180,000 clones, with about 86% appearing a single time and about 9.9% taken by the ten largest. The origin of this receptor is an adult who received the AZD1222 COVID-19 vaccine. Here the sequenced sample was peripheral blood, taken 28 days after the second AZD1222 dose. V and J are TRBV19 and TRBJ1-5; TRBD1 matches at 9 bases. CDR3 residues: CASSQQGARSNQPQHF. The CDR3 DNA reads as TGTGCCAGTAGTCAACAGGGGGCGAGGAGCAATCAGCCCCAGCATTTT.